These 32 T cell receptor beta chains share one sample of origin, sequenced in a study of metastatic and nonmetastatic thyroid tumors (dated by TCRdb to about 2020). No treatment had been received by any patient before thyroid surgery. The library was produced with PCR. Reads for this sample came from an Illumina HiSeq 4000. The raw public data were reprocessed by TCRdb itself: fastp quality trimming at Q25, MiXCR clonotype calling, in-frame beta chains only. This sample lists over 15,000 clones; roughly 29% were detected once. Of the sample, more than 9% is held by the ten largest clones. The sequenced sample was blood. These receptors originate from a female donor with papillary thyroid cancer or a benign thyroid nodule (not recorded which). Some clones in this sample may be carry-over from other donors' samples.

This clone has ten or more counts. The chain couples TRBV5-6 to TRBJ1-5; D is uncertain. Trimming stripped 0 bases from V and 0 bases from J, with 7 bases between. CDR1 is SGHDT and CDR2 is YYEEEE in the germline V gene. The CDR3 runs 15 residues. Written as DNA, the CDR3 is TGTGCCAGCAGCTTGGGACAAATTAGCAATCAGCCCCAGCATTTT. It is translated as CASSLGQISNQPQHF.

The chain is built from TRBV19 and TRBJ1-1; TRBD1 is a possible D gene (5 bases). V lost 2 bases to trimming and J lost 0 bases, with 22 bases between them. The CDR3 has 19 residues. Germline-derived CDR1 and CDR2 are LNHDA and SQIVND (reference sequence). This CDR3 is CASSIRKPTGTLLNTEAFF. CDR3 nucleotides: TGTGCCAGTAGTATACGCAAACCCACCGGGACGTTATTGAACACTGAAGCTTTCTTT.

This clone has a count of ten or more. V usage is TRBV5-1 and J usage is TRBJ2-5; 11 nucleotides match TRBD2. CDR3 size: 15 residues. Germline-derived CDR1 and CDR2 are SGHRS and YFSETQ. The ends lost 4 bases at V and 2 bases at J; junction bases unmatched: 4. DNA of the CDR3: TGCGCCAGCAGCAAACTAGCGGGGGTACAAGAGACCCAGTACTTC. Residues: CASSKLAGVQETQYF.

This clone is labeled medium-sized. The CDR3, as DNA: TGTGCCAGCAGCTTTGGGACAGGGGATACCTACGAGCAGTACTTC. Translating it yields CASSFGTGDTYEQYF. The V call is TRBV11-3, the J call TRBJ2-7; 10 bases agree with TRBD1. The CDR3 runs 15 residues. Germline CDR1 reads SGHNT; CDR2 reads YENEEA. J lost 2 bases, V lost 3 bases, and 4 bases had no gene match.

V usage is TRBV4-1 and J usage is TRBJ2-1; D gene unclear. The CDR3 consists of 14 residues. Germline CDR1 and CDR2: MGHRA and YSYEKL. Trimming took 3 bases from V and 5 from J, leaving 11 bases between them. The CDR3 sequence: CASSHLPLDNEQFF. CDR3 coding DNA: TGCGCCAGCAGCCATCTCCCCCTTGACAATGAGCAGTTCTTC.

CDR3 sequence reads: CSASGGLAGTYEQYF. The CDR3 region has the DNA TGCAGTGCTAGCGGTGGGCTAGCGGGTACATACGAGCAGTACTTC. The chain has TRBV20-1 and TRBJ2-7; 8 nucleotides agree with TRBD2. After removal of 3 bases from V and 4 bases from J, the junction contained 11 bases not matched to a gene. The CDR3 has 15 residues. The germline V gene has CDR1 DFQATT and CDR2 SNEGSKA (reference sequence).

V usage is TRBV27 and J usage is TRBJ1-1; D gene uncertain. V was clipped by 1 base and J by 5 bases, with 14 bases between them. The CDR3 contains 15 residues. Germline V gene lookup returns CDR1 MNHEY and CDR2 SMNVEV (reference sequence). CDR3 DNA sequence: TGTGCCAGCAGTTTATATTACCCTTTGGGAACTGAAGCTTTCTTT. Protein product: CASSLYYPLGTEAFF.

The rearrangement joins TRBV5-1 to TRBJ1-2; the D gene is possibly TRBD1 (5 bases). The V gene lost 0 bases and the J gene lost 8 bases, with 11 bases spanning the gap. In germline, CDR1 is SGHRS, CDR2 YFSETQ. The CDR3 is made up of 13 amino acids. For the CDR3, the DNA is TGCGCCAGCAGCTTGGTAGGGGCGGGAGGCTACACCTTC. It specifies CASSLVGAGGYTF.

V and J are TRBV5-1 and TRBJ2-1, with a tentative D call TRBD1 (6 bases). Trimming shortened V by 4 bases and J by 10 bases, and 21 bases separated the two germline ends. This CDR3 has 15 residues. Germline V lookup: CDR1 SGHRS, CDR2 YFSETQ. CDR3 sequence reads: CASSNRVSTSKEQFF. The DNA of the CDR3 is TGCGCCAGCAGCAACAGGGTTAGCACCTCCAAGGAGCAGTTCTTC.

The CDR3 DNA sequence: TGTGCCTGGAGTGTTTACTTAGAGTTAGGTGCTTTCTTT. Its protein product is CAWSVYLELGAFF. This chain connects TRBV30 to TRBJ1-1; D call uncertain. The CDR3 sequence is 13 residues long. Germline CDR1 reads GTSNPN; CDR2 reads SVGIG (reference sequence). Trimming shortened V by 0 bases and J by 11 bases, and 16 bases separated the two germline ends.

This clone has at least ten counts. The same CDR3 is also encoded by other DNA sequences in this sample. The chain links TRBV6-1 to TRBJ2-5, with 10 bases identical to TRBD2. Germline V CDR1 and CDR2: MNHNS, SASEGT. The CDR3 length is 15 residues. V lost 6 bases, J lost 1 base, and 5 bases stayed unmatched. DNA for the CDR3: TGTGCCAGCAGCCGTAGACTAGCGGGCCAAGAGACCCAGTACTTC. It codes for CASSRRLAGQETQYF.

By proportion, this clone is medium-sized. The DNA of the CDR3 is TGTGCCAGCTCACCATCTAGCCCTAACACAGATACGCAGTATTTT. Amino acid sequence: CASSPSSPNTDTQYF. J is TRBJ2-3 and V is TRBV18; D perhaps matches TRBD2 (5 bases). The germline V and J ends were trimmed by 2 bases and 2 bases, with 11 bases remaining between them. Germline CDR1 reads KGHSH; CDR2 reads LQKENI. CDR3 length: 15 amino acids. The variable domain in full, completed from reference TRBV18 and TRBJ2-3, reads NAGVMQNPRHLVRRRGQEARLRCSPMKGHSHVYWYRQLPEEGLKFMVYLQKENIIDESGMPKERFSAEFPKEGPSILRIQQVVRGDSAAYFCASSPSSPNTDTQYFGPGTRLTVL.

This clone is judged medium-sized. Here the CDR3 reads CASSIGGGFTEAFF. Written as DNA, the CDR3 is TGTGCCAGTAGTATAGGGGGTGGGTTCACTGAAGCTTTCTTT. The chain links TRBV19 to TRBJ1-1; D remains unclear. Germline values: CDR1 LNHDA, CDR2 SQIVND (reference sequence). The germline V and J ends were trimmed by 1 base and 4 bases, with 10 bases remaining between them. This CDR3 is built from 14 residues.

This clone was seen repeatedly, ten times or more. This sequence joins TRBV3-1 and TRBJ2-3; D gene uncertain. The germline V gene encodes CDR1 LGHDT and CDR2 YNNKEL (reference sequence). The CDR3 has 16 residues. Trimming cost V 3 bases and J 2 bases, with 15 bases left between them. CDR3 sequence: CASSHDLLRFTDTQYF. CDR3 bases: TGTGCCAGCAGCCATGATTTACTCCGTTTCACAGATACGCAGTATTTT.

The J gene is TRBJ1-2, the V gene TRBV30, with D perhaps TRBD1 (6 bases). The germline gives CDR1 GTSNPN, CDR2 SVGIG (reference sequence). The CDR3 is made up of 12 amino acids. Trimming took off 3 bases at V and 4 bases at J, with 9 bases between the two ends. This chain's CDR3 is CAWSRGGYGYTF. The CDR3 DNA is TGTGCCTGGAGCAGGGGTGGCTATGGCTACACCTTC.

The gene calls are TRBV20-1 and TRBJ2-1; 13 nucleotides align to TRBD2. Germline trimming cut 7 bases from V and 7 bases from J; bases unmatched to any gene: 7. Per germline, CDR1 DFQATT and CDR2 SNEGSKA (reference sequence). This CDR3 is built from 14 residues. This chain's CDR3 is CSVTSGGEGNEQFF. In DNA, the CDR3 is TGCAGTGTCACTAGCGGGGGGGAAGGGAATGAGCAGTTCTTC.

The CDR3 DNA sequence: TGTGCCAGCAGATCAACCCCTAGGCAGAGTAACACCGGGGAGCTGTTTTTT. Its protein is CASRSTPRQSNTGELFF. This chain uses TRBV28 with TRBJ2-2; D is ambiguous. V lost 6 bases and J lost 2, with 19 bases in between. In germline, CDR1 is MDHEN, CDR2 SYDVKM. This CDR3 comprises 17 residues.

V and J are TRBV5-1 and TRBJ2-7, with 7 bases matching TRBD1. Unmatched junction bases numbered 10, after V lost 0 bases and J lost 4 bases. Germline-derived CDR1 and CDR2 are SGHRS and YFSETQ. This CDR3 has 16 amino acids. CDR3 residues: CASSLGQGLTRYEQYF. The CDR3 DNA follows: TGCGCCAGCAGCTTGGGACAGGGCCTTACGAGGTACGAGCAGTACTTC.

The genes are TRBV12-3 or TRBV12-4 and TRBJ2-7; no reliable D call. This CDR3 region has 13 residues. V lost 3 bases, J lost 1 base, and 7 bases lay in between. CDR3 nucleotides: TGTGCCAGCAGTTTCTCTAGTTCCTACGAGCAGTACGTC. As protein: CASSFSSSYEQYV.

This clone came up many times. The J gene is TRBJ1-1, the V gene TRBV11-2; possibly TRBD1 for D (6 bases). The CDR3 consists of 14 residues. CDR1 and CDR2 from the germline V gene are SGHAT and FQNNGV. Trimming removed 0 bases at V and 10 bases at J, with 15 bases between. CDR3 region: CASSLDLGTLGAFF. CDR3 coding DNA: TGTGCCAGCAGCTTAGATCTCGGGACACTGGGAGCTTTCTTT. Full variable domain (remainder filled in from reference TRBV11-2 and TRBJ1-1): EAGVAQSPRYKIIEKRQSVAFWCNPISGHATLYWYQQILGQGPKLLIQFQNNGVVDDSQLPKDRFSAERLKGVDSTLKIQPAKLEDSAVYLCASSLDLGTLGAFFGQGTRLTVV.

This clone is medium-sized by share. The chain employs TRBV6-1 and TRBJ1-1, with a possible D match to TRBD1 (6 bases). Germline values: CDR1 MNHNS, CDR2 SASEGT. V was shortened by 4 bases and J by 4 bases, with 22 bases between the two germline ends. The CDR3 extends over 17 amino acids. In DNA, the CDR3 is TGTGCCAGCAGTGTAAGAGGGGTGCGGGGGGCTGGCACTGAAGCTTTCTTT. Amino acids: CASSVRGVRGAGTEAFF.

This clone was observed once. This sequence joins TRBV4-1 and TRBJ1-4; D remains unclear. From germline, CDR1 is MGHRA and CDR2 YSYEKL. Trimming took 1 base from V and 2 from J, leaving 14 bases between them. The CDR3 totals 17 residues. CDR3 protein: CASSQANLGFTNEKLFF. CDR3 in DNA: TGCGCCAGCAGCCAAGCGAACCTCGGATTCACTAATGAAAAACTGTTTTTT.

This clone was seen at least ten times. The chain's CDR3 is CAWSDDALEAFF. CDR3 bases: TGTGCCTGGAGTGACGACGCTCTTGAAGCTTTCTTT. J is TRBJ1-1 and V is TRBV30, with no clear D. Trimming removed 1 base at V and 7 bases at J, with 10 bases between. The germline CDR1 and CDR2 sequences are GTSNPN and SVGIG (reference sequence). The CDR3 is 12 residues long.

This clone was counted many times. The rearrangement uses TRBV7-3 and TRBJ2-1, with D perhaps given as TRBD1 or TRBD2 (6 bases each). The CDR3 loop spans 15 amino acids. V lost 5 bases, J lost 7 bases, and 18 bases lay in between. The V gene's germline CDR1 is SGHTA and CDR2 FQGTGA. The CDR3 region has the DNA TGTGCCAGCAGCCGAGGGGGGCTAAGGGGGAATGAGCAGTTCTTC. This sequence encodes CASSRGGLRGNEQFF. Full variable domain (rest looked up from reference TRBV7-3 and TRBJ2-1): GAGVSQTPSNKVTEKGKYVELRCDPISGHTALYWYRQSLGQGPEFLIYFQGTGAADDSGLPNDRFFAVRPEGSVSTLKIQRTERGDSAVYLCASSRGGLRGNEQFFGPGTRLTVL.

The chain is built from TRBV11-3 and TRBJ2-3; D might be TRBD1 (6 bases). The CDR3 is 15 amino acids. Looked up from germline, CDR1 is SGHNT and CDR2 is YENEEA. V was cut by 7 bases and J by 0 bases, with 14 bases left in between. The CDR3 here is CASTHRTESTDTQYF. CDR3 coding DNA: TGTGCCAGCACCCACAGGACAGAGAGCACAGATACGCAGTATTTT.

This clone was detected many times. The CDR3 protein is CASSLRRLAGGLVLNEQFF. The CDR3 DNA reads as TGTGCCAGCAGCTTAAGACGTCTAGCGGGGGGTTTGGTGCTTAATGAGCAGTTCTTC. The rearrangement uses TRBV7-3 and TRBJ2-1, with 11 bases aligning to TRBD2. The CDR3 covers 19 residues. The V and J ends lost 1 base and 7 bases, in that order; junction bases with no gene match: 15. Germline-derived CDR1 and CDR2 are SGHTA and FQGTGA.

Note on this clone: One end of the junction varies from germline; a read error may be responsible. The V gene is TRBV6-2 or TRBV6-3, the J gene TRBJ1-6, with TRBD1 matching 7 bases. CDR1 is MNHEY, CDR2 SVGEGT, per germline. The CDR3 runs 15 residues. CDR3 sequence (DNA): TGTGCCAGCAGCAGAGGGGGCTCCAGGGATTCACCCCTCGTGTTT. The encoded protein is CASSRGGSRDSPLVF.

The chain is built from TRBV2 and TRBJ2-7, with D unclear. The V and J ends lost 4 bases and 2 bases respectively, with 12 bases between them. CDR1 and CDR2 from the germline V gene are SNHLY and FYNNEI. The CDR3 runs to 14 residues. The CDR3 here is CASSVKGNTYEQYF. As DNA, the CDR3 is TGTGCCAGCAGTGTGAAGGGAAACACCTACGAGCAGTACTTC.

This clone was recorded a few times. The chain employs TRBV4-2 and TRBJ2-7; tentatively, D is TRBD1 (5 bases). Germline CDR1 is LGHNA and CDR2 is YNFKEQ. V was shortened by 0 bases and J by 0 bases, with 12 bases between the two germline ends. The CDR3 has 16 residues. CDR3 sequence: CASSQEGAADSYEQYF. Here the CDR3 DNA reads TGTGCCAGCAGCCAAGAAGGGGCGGCGGACTCCTACGAGCAGTACTTC.

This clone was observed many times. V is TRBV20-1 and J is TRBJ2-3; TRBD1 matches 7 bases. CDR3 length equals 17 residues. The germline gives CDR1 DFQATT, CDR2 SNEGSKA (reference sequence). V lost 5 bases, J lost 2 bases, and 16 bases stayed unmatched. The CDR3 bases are TGCAGTGCTTGGGGCGCTTCGGGACAGTTGGTCACAGATACGCAGTATTTT. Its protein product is CSAWGASGQLVTDTQYF.

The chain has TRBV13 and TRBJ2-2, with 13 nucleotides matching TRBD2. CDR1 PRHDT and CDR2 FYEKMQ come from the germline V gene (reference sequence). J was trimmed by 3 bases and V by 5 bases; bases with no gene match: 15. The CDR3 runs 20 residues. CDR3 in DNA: TGTGCCAGCAGCCACCCGACGGGACTAGCGGGATGGTGGGACACCGGGGAGCTGTTTTTT. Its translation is CASSHPTGLAGWWDTGELFF.

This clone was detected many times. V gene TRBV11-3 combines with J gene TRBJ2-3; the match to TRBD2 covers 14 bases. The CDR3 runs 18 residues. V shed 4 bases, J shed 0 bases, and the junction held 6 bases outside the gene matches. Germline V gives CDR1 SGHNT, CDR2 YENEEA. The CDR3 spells CASSSRLAGGTSTDTQYF. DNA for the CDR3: TGTGCCAGCAGCTCACGACTAGCGGGGGGGACTAGCACAGATACGCAGTATTTT.